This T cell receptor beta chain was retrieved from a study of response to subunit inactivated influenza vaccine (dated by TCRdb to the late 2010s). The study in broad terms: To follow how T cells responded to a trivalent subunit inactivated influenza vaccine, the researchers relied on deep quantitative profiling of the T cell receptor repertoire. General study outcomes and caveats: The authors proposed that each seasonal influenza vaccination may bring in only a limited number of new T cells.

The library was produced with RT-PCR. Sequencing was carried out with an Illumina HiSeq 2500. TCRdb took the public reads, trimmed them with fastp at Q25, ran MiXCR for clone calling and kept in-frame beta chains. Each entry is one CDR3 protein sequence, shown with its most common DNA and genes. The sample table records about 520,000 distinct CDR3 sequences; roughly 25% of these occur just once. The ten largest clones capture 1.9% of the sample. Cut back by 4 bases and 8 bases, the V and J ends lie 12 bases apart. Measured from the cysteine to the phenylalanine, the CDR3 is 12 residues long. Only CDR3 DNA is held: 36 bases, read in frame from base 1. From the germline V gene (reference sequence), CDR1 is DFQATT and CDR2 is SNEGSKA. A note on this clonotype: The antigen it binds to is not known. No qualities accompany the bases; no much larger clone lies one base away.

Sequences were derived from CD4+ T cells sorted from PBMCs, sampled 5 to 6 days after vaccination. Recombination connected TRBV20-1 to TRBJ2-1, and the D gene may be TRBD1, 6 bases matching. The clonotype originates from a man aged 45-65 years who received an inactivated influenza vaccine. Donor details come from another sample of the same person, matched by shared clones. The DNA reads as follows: TGCAGTGCTAATACAGGGCGTGATGAGCAGTTCTTC. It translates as CSANTGRDEQFF.